This T cell receptor (beta chain) stems from a study of T cell responses to AZD1222 COVID-19 vaccine. The J segment lost 6 bases and the V segment lost 5 bases, leaving 3 bases of the junction unmatched. The CDR3 totals 12 residues. Germline CDR1 and CDR2: ENHRY and SYGVKD. The data were produced by immunoSEQ multiplex PCR, yet TCRdb's version contains in-frame clones alone and is incomplete. The sample holds about 120,000 clones, just over 90% seen once. Study-wide points: There were vaccine-associated CD4 TCRs across spike, dominant at 160-218 and 743-854. The donor group comprised mostly white British people and more females; the analysis possibly underestimated clonal diversity.

Note on this clone: Its antigen is unknown.

The sequence derives from an adult in good health. The chain has TRBV10-3 and TRBJ1-1; 7 nucleotides line up with TRBD1. Material: peripheral blood, obtained on day 0 of AZD1222 vaccination. This chain's CDR3 is CAISQGEAEAFF. In nucleotides, the CDR3 is TGTGCCATCAGTCAGGGGGAGGCTGAAGCTTTCTTT.